The 24 T cell receptor beta chains below all came from one sample that was sequenced in a study of response to subunit inactivated influenza vaccine. TCRdb processed the RT-PCR reads anew with MiXCR; each CDR3 protein has one entry. The sample yields about 480,000 distinct CDR3 sequences, 11% seen once. Material: PBMCs from blood, obtained roughly 47 days after vaccination. The receptors stem from a man aged 45-65 years who received an inactivated influenza vaccine.

The gene calls are TRBV28 and TRBJ2-2; 9 bases are shared with TRBD1. There are 17 residues in the CDR3. CDR1 is MDHEN and CDR2 is SYDVKM in the germline V gene. After removal of 8 bases from V and 3 bases from J, the junction contained 13 bases not matched to a gene. The CDR3 here is CASGTEPGQGDTGELFF. The CDR3 DNA is TGTGCCAGCGGGACTGAGCCGGGACAGGGAGACACCGGGGAGCTGTTTTTT.

The chain joins TRBV28 to TRBJ2-5, with D perhaps TRBD1 (6 bases). The CDR3 extends over 15 amino acids. Trimming pared 3 bases from V and 4 bases from J, leaving 15 bases between. Germline V lookup: CDR1 MDHEN, CDR2 SYDVKM. CDR3 bases: TGTGCCAGCAGTTTGTATACAGGGATCGGAGAGACCCAGTACTTC. Its translation is CASSLYTGIGETQYF.

The genes are TRBV30 and TRBJ2-6; unclear D gene. The V gene lost 0 bases and the J gene lost 0 bases, with 6 bases spanning the gap. Germline V gene sequence: CDR1 GTSNPN, CDR2 SVGIG (reference sequence). This CDR3 has 15 residues. CDR3 loop: CAWSVVYSGANVLTF. CDR3 sequence (DNA): TGTGCCTGGAGTGTGGTGTACTCTGGGGCCAACGTCCTGACTTTC.

CDR3 sequence (DNA): TGCGCCAGCAGCCAAACAGGGAACGGGTATGAAAAACTGTTTTTT. This gives the protein CASSQTGNGYEKLFF. This sequence joins TRBV4-1 and TRBJ1-4; D might be TRBD1 (6 bases). Germline lookup yields CDR1 MGHRA and CDR2 YSYEKL. Trimming left V 2 bases short and J 6 bases short, with 13 bases between. This CDR3 is built from 15 residues.

This clonotype has only a few counts. This sequence joins TRBV6-2 or TRBV6-3 and TRBJ1-6, with D possibly being TRBD1 (5 bases). Germline CDR1 MNHEY, CDR2 SVGEGT. The CDR3 extends over 13 amino acids. V was clipped by 10 bases and J by 9 bases, with 16 bases between them. DNA for the CDR3: TGTGCCACCCCGGGGGGGGTATCTTCACCCCTCCACTTT. This gives the protein CATPGGVSSPLHF.

This clonotype appeared many times. This chain joins TRBV5-6 and TRBJ2-3; D is perhaps TRBD1 (7 bases). Trimming stripped 4 bases from V and 0 bases from J, with 18 bases between. The CDR3 runs 17 residues. Germline V gene sequence: CDR1 SGHDT, CDR2 YYEEEE. The CDR3 loop reads CASSLAPGGFSTDTQYF. The CDR3 DNA reads TGTGCCAGCAGCCTCGCGCCAGGGGGGTTTAGCACAGATACGCAGTATTTT.

This clonotype was counted a few times. The chain links TRBV29-1 to TRBJ2-1; D unresolved. Germline V CDR1 and CDR2: SQVTM, ANQGSEA. With 4 bases removed from V and 4 bases from J, the gap between germline ends came to 11 bases. CDR3 length: 13 amino acids. The CDR3 DNA sequence: TGCAGCGTTGCGGCACTCGGATACAATGAGCAGTTCTTC. As protein: CSVAALGYNEQFF.

This clonotype was counted many times. The chain uses TRBV10-3 and TRBJ2-7; a weak D match, TRBD1 (5 bases). The germline gives CDR1 ENHRY, CDR2 SYGVKD. The V gene lost 6 bases and the J gene lost 3 bases, with 9 bases spanning the gap. This CDR3 spans 12 amino acids. The CDR3 DNA reads TGTGCCATCAGCAAAGACAGCTACGAGCAGTACTTC. Translating it yields CAISKDSYEQYF.

The chain couples TRBV7-9 to TRBJ2-1; 7 nucleotides match TRBD2. Germline V gives CDR1 SEHNR, CDR2 FQNEAQ (reference sequence). This CDR3 is built from 12 residues. Germline trimming cut 5 bases from V and 8 bases from J; bases unmatched to any gene: 3. In DNA form, the CDR3 reads TGTGCCAGCAGCCGAGCGGGATATGAGCAGTTCTTC. Translating it yields CASSRAGYEQFF.

This clonotype was counted ten times or more. The chain links TRBV20-1 to TRBJ2-3; D tentatively fits TRBD1 or TRBD2 (5 bases each). V lost 2 bases to trimming and J lost 4 bases, with 10 bases between them. This CDR3 spans 13 amino acids. Per the germline V gene, CDR1 is DFQATT and CDR2 is SNEGSKA (reference sequence). CDR3 DNA: TGCAGTGCTAGATCCCTGGGGGCAGATACGCAGTATTTT. This sequence encodes CSARSLGADTQYF.

This clonotype was seen ten or more times. The chain carries TRBV24-1 and TRBJ2-7, with 11 bases identical to TRBD2. After removal of 5 bases from V and 6 bases from J, the junction contained 8 bases not matched to a gene. The germline gives CDR1 KGHDR, CDR2 SFDVKD. This CDR3 has 15 residues. As DNA, the CDR3 is TGTGCCACCAGTGCTTCTAGGACTAGCGGGTTCGAGCAGTACTTC. Amino acid sequence: CATSASRTSGFEQYF.

This clonotype was detected many times. The genes are TRBV5-1 and TRBJ2-2; a possible D gene is TRBD2 (6 bases). Trimming removed 3 bases from V and 6 bases from J, with 18 bases in between. The CDR3 covers 16 residues. In germline, CDR1 is SGHRS, CDR2 YFSETQ. Here the CDR3 reads CASSSWGEISAGELFF. DNA of the CDR3: TGCGCCAGCAGCTCGTGGGGGGAGATAAGCGCCGGGGAGCTGTTTTTT.

This clonotype was counted only a few times. The rearrangement uses TRBV9 and TRBJ1-1; perhaps TRBD1 as D (6 bases). The CDR3 has 14 amino acids. Trimming cost V 0 bases and J 4 bases, with 10 bases left between them. Germline values: CDR1 SGDLS, CDR2 YYNGEE. The CDR3 DNA follows: TGTGCCAGCAGCGTAGCTCCAGGGGCCACTGAAGCTTTCTTT. It is translated as CASSVAPGATEAFF.

V is TRBV5-1 and J is TRBJ2-7; 9 positions agree with TRBD1. V lost 0 bases and J lost 5; bases outside the gene matches: 6. The CDR3 has 15 residues. Germline values: CDR1 SGHRS, CDR2 YFSETQ. CDR3 bases: TGCGCCAGCAGCTTGGGGGGACAGGGTTTCGACGAGCAGTACTTC. This sequence encodes CASSLGGQGFDEQYF.

This clonotype was seen ten or more times. This rearrangement joins TRBV20-1 to TRBJ2-3; 9 nucleotides line up with TRBD2. The CDR3 has 14 residues. Per the germline V gene, CDR1 is DFQATT and CDR2 is SNEGSKA (reference sequence). The trim removed 1 base at V and 4 bases at J, leaving 3 bases unmatched. CDR3 nucleotides: TGCAGTGCTAGAGCTAGCGGGGTCGCAGATACGCAGTATTTT. It translates to CSARASGVADTQYF.

V is TRBV7-9 and J is TRBJ2-3; no reliable D call. The length of the CDR3 is 14 residues. The V gene lost 1 base and the J gene lost 4 bases, with 9 bases spanning the gap. The germline CDR1 and CDR2 sequences are SEHNR and FQNEAQ (reference sequence). In DNA, the CDR3 is TGTGCCAGCAGCTTAGTCGGGTTGGCAGATACGCAGTATTTT. Protein sequence: CASSLVGLADTQYF.

This clonotype was recorded a few times. The gene calls are TRBV3-1 and TRBJ2-5; no reliable D call. Germline lookup yields CDR1 LGHDT and CDR2 YNNKEL (reference sequence). Trimming removed 0 bases from V and 5 bases from J, with 10 bases in between. The length of the CDR3 is 14 residues. The CDR3 sequence is CASSQEVLWETQYF. Written as DNA, the CDR3 is TGTGCCAGCAGCCAAGAGGTTCTTTGGGAGACCCAGTACTTC.

In its sample, this clonotype was seen many times. The chain has TRBV5-1 and TRBJ2-7; perhaps TRBD2 as D (5 bases). The CDR3 contains 15 residues. V was pared by 5 bases and J by 3 bases, with 18 bases between. Germline V gene sequence: CDR1 SGHRS, CDR2 YFSETQ. The CDR3 nucleotides read TGCGCCAGCAGTTCGGACCCCGGGGTTCACTACGAGCAGTACTTC. Protein product: CASSSDPGVHYEQYF.

The chain recombines TRBV20-1 with TRBJ1-2, with a weak D call TRBD1 (6 bases). The germline gives CDR1 DFQATT, CDR2 SNEGSKA (reference sequence). Trimming removed 6 bases from V and 8 bases from J, with 19 bases in between. The CDR3 runs 13 residues. The CDR3 nucleotides are TGCAGTGCCGACGATTTACCAGGGGTCGGCTACACCTTC. Translated: CSADDLPGVGYTF.

There are a few counts of this clonotype. This sequence joins TRBV7-6 and TRBJ2-7; the match to TRBD2 covers 7 bases. CDR3 size: 15 residues. Germline V gene lookup returns CDR1 SGHVS and CDR2 FNYEAQ. V lost 4 bases, J lost 5 bases, and 11 bases stayed unmatched. CDR3 DNA sequence: TGTGCCAGCAGCTCAAGACTAGCTTCTGGACACGAGCAGTACTTC. Translated: CASSSRLASGHEQYF. Drawing the rest from reference TRBV7-6 and TRBJ2-7, the complete variable domain is GAGVSQSPRYKVTKRGQDVALRCDPISGHVSLYWYRQALGQGPEFLTYFNYEAQQDKSGLPNDRFSAERPEGSISTLTIQRTEQRDSAMYRCASSSRLASGHEQYFGPGTRLTVT.

This clonotype was counted at least ten times. The chain links TRBV6-5 to TRBJ2-1; D remains unclear. Trimming stripped 0 bases from V and 0 bases from J, with 15 bases between. Per the germline V gene, CDR1 is MNHEY and CDR2 is SVGAGI. The CDR3 has 18 amino acids. This CDR3 reads CASSYSGPAPGSYNEQFF. The DNA of the CDR3 is TGTGCCAGCAGTTACTCGGGTCCCGCTCCAGGCTCCTACAATGAGCAGTTCTTC.

The gene calls are TRBV20-1 and TRBJ1-6; TRBD1 might be the D (5 bases). The CDR3 extends over 16 amino acids. Germline CDR1 reads DFQATT; CDR2 reads SNEGSKA (reference sequence). V gave up 2 bases and J gave up 8 bases, with 19 bases separating them. The CDR3 DNA follows: TGCAGTGCTAGAAACCCGGGGGAGGGAAAGGATTCACCCCTCCACTTT. Translating gives CSARNPGEGKDSPLHF.

At least ten counts were recorded for this clonotype. J is TRBJ1-4 and V is TRBV12-3 or TRBV12-4, with D possibly being TRBD1 (5 bases). The ends were cut back, 1 base at V and 8 bases at J, with 17 bases in the middle. The CDR3 extends over 16 amino acids. The chain's CDR3 is CASSLEAGRGGEKLFF. The CDR3 coding sequence is TGTGCCAGCAGTTTAGAGGCAGGGCGGGGTGGCGAAAAACTGTTTTTT.

The chain joins TRBV20-1 to TRBJ2-3; TRBD2 matches at 11 bases. The CDR3 runs to 19 residues. V shed 6 bases, J shed 4 bases, and the junction held 21 bases outside the gene matches. The germline V gene encodes CDR1 DFQATT and CDR2 SNEGSKA (reference sequence). Here the CDR3 reads CSAAGVIAGGPRGADTQYF. The CDR3 region has the DNA TGCAGTGCCGCAGGTGTGATAGCGGGAGGGCCTCGTGGTGCAGATACGCAGTATTTT.